These T cell receptor beta chains were read from a single sample in a study of beta chain features in type 1 diabetes. The table came from immunoSEQ multiplex PCR; TCRdb's copy has only in-frame clones and leaves some out. The sample contains 310,000 or so clones, about 10% of which appear only once. The sequencing input was naive CD4+ T cells from blood. Every receptor here comes from a woman younger than 45 in good health. CDR3s include the opening cysteine and the closing phenylalanine or tryptophan. Each record gives: J gene, V gene, D gene, clone size, CDR3 protein, CDR3 DNA. The D gene is left open where the match is weak. Some rows have no size entry. The others give once, few or many, or a class for an expanded clone.

j_gene: TRBJ2-5; v_gene: TRBV7-2; d_gene: NA; abundance: NA; CDR3aa: CASSLDLTGWETQYF; CDR3nt: TGTGCCAGCAGCTTAGATCTCACAGGATGGGAGACCCAGTACTTC
j_gene: TRBJ2-3; v_gene: TRBV5-4; d_gene: NA; abundance: NA; CDR3aa: CASSPGVTDTQYF; CDR3nt: TGTGCCAGCAGCCCCGGGGTTACAGATACGCAGTATTTT
j_gene: TRBJ2-5; v_gene: TRBV16; d_gene: NA; abundance: NA; CDR3aa: CASSQSQGLSETQYF; CDR3nt: TGTGCCAGCAGCCAAAGCCAGGGACTTAGCGAGACCCAGTACTTC
j_gene: TRBJ1-2; v_gene: TRBV5-6; d_gene: TRBD1; abundance: few; CDR3aa: CASSYGQGANYGYTF; CDR3nt: TGTGCCAGCAGCTACGGACAGGGGGCCAACTATGGCTACACCTTC
j_gene: TRBJ2-2; v_gene: TRBV14; d_gene: NA; abundance: NA; CDR3aa: CASSQAGGANTGELFF; CDR3nt: TGTGCCAGCAGCCAAGCCGGCGGGGCGAACACCGGGGAGCTGTTTTTT
j_gene: TRBJ2-5; v_gene: TRBV7-2; d_gene: TRBD2; abundance: NA; CDR3aa: CASSFGTSGLETQYF; CDR3nt: TGTGCCAGCAGCTTTGGGACTAGCGGTTTAGAGACCCAGTACTTC
j_gene: TRBJ1-5; v_gene: TRBV15; d_gene: NA; abundance: once; CDR3aa: CATSRWGESQHF; CDR3nt: TGTGCCACCAGCAGATGGGGCGAAAGCCAGCATTTT
j_gene: TRBJ1-4; v_gene: TRBV28; d_gene: NA; abundance: NA; CDR3aa: CASSFPGRDEKLFF; CDR3nt: TGTGCCAGCAGTTTCCCCGGCAGGGATGAAAAACTGTTTTTT
j_gene: TRBJ2-3; v_gene: TRBV28; d_gene: TRBD2; abundance: NA; CDR3aa: CASSGTSGTDTQYF; CDR3nt: TGTGCCAGCAGTGGGACTAGCGGCACAGATACGCAGTATTTT
j_gene: TRBJ2-1; v_gene: TRBV9; d_gene: NA; abundance: NA; CDR3aa: CASSVVGEAYNEQFF; CDR3nt: TGTGCCAGCAGCGTAGTGGGGGAGGCCTACAATGAGCAGTTCTTC
j_gene: TRBJ2-6; v_gene: TRBV4-2; d_gene: NA; abundance: few; CDR3aa: CASSLGQTSGANVLTF; CDR3nt: TGTGCCAGCAGCCTCGGACAGACCTCTGGGGCCAACGTCCTGACTTTC
j_gene: TRBJ2-5; v_gene: TRBV6-1; d_gene: NA; abundance: NA; CDR3aa: CASSWAVGTQYF; CDR3nt: TGTGCCAGCAGCTGGGCTGTTGGGACCCAGTACTTC
j_gene: TRBJ2-1; v_gene: TRBV7-9; d_gene: NA; abundance: few; CDR3aa: CASSFEAFNEQFF; CDR3nt: TGTGCCAGCAGCTTTGAGGCCTTCAATGAGCAGTTCTTC
j_gene: TRBJ2-1; v_gene: TRBV2; d_gene: TRBD2; abundance: few; CDR3aa: CASRLRLAQSSYNEQFF; CDR3nt: TGTGCCAGCAGGTTAAGACTAGCACAGAGCTCCTACAATGAGCAGTTCTTC
j_gene: TRBJ2-3; v_gene: TRBV15; d_gene: NA; abundance: few; CDR3aa: CATSRDRQYTDTQYF; CDR3nt: TGTGCCACCAGCAGAGATCGACAGTACACAGATACGCAGTATTTT
j_gene: TRBJ1-4; v_gene: TRBV7-2; d_gene: NA; abundance: few; CDR3aa: CASSARTAIGGKLFF; CDR3nt: TGTGCCAGCAGCGCAAGGACGGCGATTGGGGGGAAACTGTTTTTT
j_gene: TRBJ2-4; v_gene: TRBV18; d_gene: TRBD1; abundance: few; CDR3aa: CASSQDRAKNIQYF; CDR3nt: TGTGCCAGCTCACAGGACAGGGCTAAAAACATTCAGTACTTC
j_gene: TRBJ2-7; v_gene: TRBV6-5; d_gene: TRBD1; abundance: few; CDR3aa: CASSPNPGQSYEQYF; CDR3nt: TGTGCCAGCAGTCCCAATCCGGGACAGTCCTACGAGCAGTACTTC
j_gene: TRBJ2-5; v_gene: TRBV11-3; d_gene: NA; abundance: NA; CDR3aa: CASAERGGETQYF; CDR3nt: TGTGCCAGCGCTGAGAGGGGGGGGGAGACCCAGTACTTC
j_gene: TRBJ2-1; v_gene: TRBV9; d_gene: NA; abundance: few; CDR3aa: CASSVGSGSSYNEQFF; CDR3nt: TGTGCCAGCAGCGTAGGGAGCGGAAGCTCCTACAATGAGCAGTTCTTC
j_gene: TRBJ2-5; v_gene: TRBV27; d_gene: NA; abundance: NA; CDR3aa: CASSFSGPFVETQYF; CDR3nt: TGTGCCAGCAGTTTCAGCGGGCCGTTCGTAGAGACCCAGTACTTC
j_gene: TRBJ2-7; v_gene: TRBV2; d_gene: NA; abundance: NA; CDR3aa: CASSEVGAYYEQYF; CDR3nt: TGTGCCAGCAGTGAGGTGGGGGCATACTACGAGCAGTACTTC
j_gene: TRBJ2-1; v_gene: TRBV28; d_gene: TRBD1; abundance: NA; CDR3aa: CASSPGQGYNEQFF; CDR3nt: TGTGCCAGCAGTCCAGGACAGGGGTACAATGAGCAGTTCTTC
j_gene: TRBJ2-3; v_gene: TRBV7-2; d_gene: TRBD2; abundance: NA; CDR3aa: CASSPRSGRGGDTQYF; CDR3nt: TGTGCCAGCAGCCCCAGGAGCGGGAGAGGGGGAGATACGCAGTATTTT
j_gene: TRBJ2-3; v_gene: TRBV5-1; d_gene: TRBD1; abundance: NA; CDR3aa: CASSPGTGGSSDTQYF; CDR3nt: TGCGCCAGCAGCCCGGGGACAGGGGGTTCCTCAGATACGCAGTATTTT
j_gene: TRBJ2-1; v_gene: TRBV9; d_gene: TRBD2; abundance: few; CDR3aa: CASSDLAGSYNEQFF; CDR3nt: TGTGCCAGCAGCGACTTAGCGGGATCCTACAATGAGCAGTTCTTC
j_gene: TRBJ2-7; v_gene: TRBV7-9; d_gene: NA; abundance: few; CDR3aa: CASSSSSYEQYF; CDR3nt: TGTGCCAGCAGCTCGAGCTCCTACGAGCAGTACTTC
j_gene: TRBJ2-1; v_gene: TRBV9; d_gene: TRBD1; abundance: NA; CDR3aa: CASSAGTGGANYNEQFF; CDR3nt: TGTGCCAGCAGCGCCGGGACAGGGGGCGCGAATTACAATGAGCAGTTCTTC
j_gene: TRBJ2-3; v_gene: TRBV5-8; d_gene: NA; abundance: few; CDR3aa: CASSIQATF; CDR3nt: TGTGCCAGCAGCATACAGGCGACTTTT
j_gene: TRBJ2-1; v_gene: TRBV6-4; d_gene: TRBD2; abundance: few; CDR3aa: CASSVSGRAAEQFF; CDR3nt: TGTGCCAGCAGTGTTAGCGGGAGGGCCGCCGAGCAGTTCTTC
j_gene: TRBJ2-6; v_gene: TRBV28; d_gene: NA; abundance: NA; CDR3aa: CASGTSVGANVLTF; CDR3nt: TGTGCCAGCGGGACATCGGTTGGGGCCAACGTCCTGACTTTC
j_gene: TRBJ2-1; v_gene: TRBV5-1; d_gene: NA; abundance: NA; CDR3aa: CASSETLADVYNEQFF; CDR3nt: TGCGCCAGCAGCGAGACATTAGCGGATGTCTACAATGAGCAGTTCTTC
j_gene: TRBJ2-1; v_gene: TRBV7-9; d_gene: NA; abundance: few; CDR3aa: CASSLVGFGEEFF; CDR3nt: TGTGCCAGCAGCTTAGTAGGCTTCGGGGAAGAGTTCTTC
j_gene: TRBJ2-2; v_gene: TRBV5-4; d_gene: TRBD2; abundance: NA; CDR3aa: CASSSGGGPNTGELFF; CDR3nt: TGTGCCAGCAGCTCGGGGGGGGGTCCGAACACCGGGGAGCTGTTTTTT
j_gene: TRBJ1-4; v_gene: TRBV19; d_gene: TRBD1; abundance: few; CDR3aa: CASSTDRVSTNEKLFF; CDR3nt: TGTGCCAGTAGTACCGACAGGGTTTCAACTAATGAAAAACTGTTTTTT